These 9 T cell receptor beta chains share one sample of origin, sequenced in a study of blood T cell repertoires in COVID-19. Clones were sequenced by immunoSEQ multiplex PCR, and TCRdb holds only the in-frame ones, with some missing. The table lists 300,000 to 400,000 clones, 90% to 95% of them singletons. The sequencing input was PBMCs or T cells enriched from blood (not recorded which). These receptors originate from a woman in her 30s who had been exposed to COVID-19.

The V and J genes are TRBV6-1 and TRBJ1-3; a possible D gene is TRBD1 (5 bases). The CDR3 is 15 amino acids. V was cut by 3 bases and J by 0 bases, with 9 bases left in between. Looked up from germline, CDR1 is MNHNS and CDR2 is SASEGT. DNA of the CDR3: TGTGCCAGCAGTGAGGGACTGACCTCTGGAAACACCATATATTTT. This gives the protein CASSEGLTSGNTIYF.

This chain joins TRBV3-1 (or the pseudogene TRBV3-2) and TRBJ1-1, with D possibly matching TRBD1 (5 bases). There are 15 residues in the CDR3. Deletions cut 1 base from V and 2 bases from J, with 11 bases between. Germline CDR1 and CDR2: LGHDT and YNNKEL (reference sequence). The CDR3 protein is CASSQGGVSNTEAFF. The CDR3 DNA reads as TGTGCCAGCAGCCAAGGGGGGGTGTCAAACACTGAAGCTTTCTTT.

V is TRBV29-1 and J is TRBJ2-7; weak D call: TRBD1 (5 bases). Germline CDR1 reads SQVTM; CDR2 reads ANQGSEA. The CDR3 is made up of 16 amino acids. V was clipped by 0 bases and J by 1 base, with 16 bases between them. CDR3 nucleotide sequence: TGCAGCGTTGAAGATCGGCGGCAGGGTGGGTCCTACGAGCAGTACTTC. Residues: CSVEDRRQGGSYEQYF.

This chain connects TRBV6-1 to TRBJ1-1; D gene ambiguous. V lost 0 bases, J lost 6 bases, and 11 bases lay in between. Germline V CDR1 and CDR2: MNHNS, SASEGT. The CDR3 spans 14 residues. CDR3: CASSEAEGFAEAFF. The CDR3 region has the DNA TGTGCCAGCAGTGAAGCGGAGGGTTTTGCTGAAGCTTTCTTT.

The chain combines TRBV5-1 with TRBJ2-7, with 12 bases lining up with TRBD2. V shed 4 bases, J shed 2 bases, and the junction held 10 bases outside the gene matches. CDR1 and CDR2 (germline): SGHRS, YFSETQ. CDR3 size: 17 residues. CDR3 coding DNA: TGCGCCAGCAGCGCGGCTAGCGGGGGGGCCAGGGCCTACGAGCAGTACTTC. This codes for CASSAASGGARAYEQYF.

The chain links TRBV18 to TRBJ1-2; 8 bases map to TRBD1. The germline V gene has CDR1 KGHSH and CDR2 LQKENI. This CDR3 has 14 amino acids. V lost 1 base, J lost 6 bases, and 4 bases stayed unmatched. CDR3 region: CASSPRTGGHGYTF. The CDR3, as DNA: TGTGCCAGCTCACCACGTACAGGGGGGCATGGCTACACCTTC.

The V and J genes are TRBV29-1 and TRBJ2-3; D may be TRBD2 (6 bases). The V and J ends lost 4 bases and 4 bases respectively, with 18 bases between them. The germline V gene encodes CDR1 SQVTM and CDR2 ANQGSEA. The CDR3 spans 15 residues. The CDR3 sequence: CSVGGVGGASDTQYF. The CDR3 coding sequence is TGCAGCGTTGGGGGGGTAGGAGGGGCATCAGATACGCAGTATTTT.

The V and J genes are TRBV29-1 and TRBJ2-3, with a tentative D call TRBD2 (6 bases). The CDR3 contains 18 residues. The germline V gene encodes CDR1 SQVTM and CDR2 ANQGSEA. V dropped 4 bases and J dropped 0 bases, with 23 bases sitting between them. CDR3 sequence reads: CSVGFGGDLLPSTDTQYF. The CDR3 DNA is TGCAGCGTTGGTTTCGGCGGGGACTTATTACCTAGCACAGATACGCAGTATTTT.

This sequence joins TRBV6-6 and TRBJ1-6; D not certain. Between the trimmed V and J ends, which lost 2 bases and 10 bases, there was a span of 9 bases. The CDR3 contains 13 residues. Germline CDR1 and CDR2: MNHNY and SVGAGI (reference sequence). CDR3 nucleotides: TGTGCCAGCAGTTACGGGCGCGAATCACCCCTCCACTTT. It encodes CASSYGRESPLHF.